Following are 21 T cell receptor beta chains from one sample sequenced in a study of cytotoxic CD8 clonotypes in ibrutinib-treated CLL. The method was immunoSEQ multiplex PCR; TCRdb's version includes in-frame clones alone and lacks a portion of them. The sample contains 90,000 to 95,000 clones, 60% to 80% of which appear only once. Sequenced here: PBMCs, sampled after 24 months of ibrutinib treatment. The origin of the receptors is a human donor with chronic lymphocytic leukemia.

This sequence joins TRBV5-1 and TRBJ1-5; D unclear. Germline assignment: CDR1 SGHRS and CDR2 YFSETQ. The V gene lost 0 bases and the J gene lost 5 bases, with 9 bases spanning the gap. The CDR3 consists of 14 residues. The CDR3 protein is CASSLDGQYQPQHF. The CDR3 nucleotides read TGCGCCAGCAGCTTGGACGGTCAATATCAGCCCCAGCATTTT.

This chain joins TRBV27 and TRBJ1-4; a weak D match, TRBD1 (6 bases). This CDR3 has 13 amino acids. CDR1 is MNHEY and CDR2 is SMNVEV in the germline V gene (reference sequence). Trimming pared 5 bases from V and 5 bases from J, leaving 9 bases between. DNA of the CDR3: TGTGCCAGCAGTAGAACAGGGAATGAAAAACTGTTTTTT. Its protein product is CASSRTGNEKLFF.

The rearrangement links TRBV5-4 to TRBJ1-2; TRBD1 might be the D (5 bases). V shed 0 bases and J shed 4 bases, with 7 bases lying between them. CDR1 is SGHNT, CDR2 YYREEE, per germline (reference sequence). The CDR3 sequence is 13 residues long. Written as DNA, the CDR3 is TGTGCCAGCAGCTTGGGACAGAGCTATGGCTACACCTTC. Amino acid sequence: CASSLGQSYGYTF.

In its sample, this clone was seen a few times. A junction boundary mismatches the germline segment, possibly from a read error. The genes are TRBV7-7 and TRBJ2-1; D ambiguous. This CDR3 is built from 15 residues. Germline V gives CDR1 SSHAT, CDR2 FNYEAQ (reference sequence). CDR3 DNA sequence: TGTGCTAGCAGCGCCCAGATAAGCTCCTACAATGAGCAGTTCTTC. Protein sequence: CASSAQISSYNEQFF. Full variable domain (rest looked up from reference TRBV7-7 and TRBJ2-1): GAGVSQSPRYKVTKRGQDVTLRCDPISSHATLYWYQQALGQGPEFLTYFNYEAQPDKSGLPSDRFSAERPEGSISTLTIQRTEQRDSAMYRCASSAQISSYNEQFFGPGTRLTVL.

The rearrangement uses TRBV27 and TRBJ1-1; 7 nucleotides match TRBD1. With 4 bases clipped from V and 5 bases from J, the junction kept 4 bases outside the gene matches. The germline CDR1 and CDR2 sequences are MNHEY and SMNVEV (reference sequence). The CDR3 contains 13 residues. For the CDR3, the DNA is TGTGCCAGCAGTTATACAGGGGTTACTGAAGCTTTCTTT. Translating gives CASSYTGVTEAFF.

The rearrangement uses TRBV11-1 and TRBJ1-4, with D perhaps TRBD1 (5 bases). The V gene lost 2 bases and the J gene lost 7 bases, with 11 bases spanning the gap. The CDR3 is made up of 14 amino acids. The germline V gene has CDR1 SGHAT and CDR2 FQDESV (reference sequence). This chain's CDR3 is CASSLRGAGEKLFF. CDR3 DNA sequence: TGTGCCAGCAGCTTACGAGGGGCCGGTGAAAAACTGTTTTTT. Combining the CDR3 with reference TRBV11-1 and TRBJ1-4 gives the whole variable domain EAEVAQSPRYKITEKSQAVAFWCDPISGHATLYWYRQILGQGPELLVQFQDESVVDDSQLPKDRFSAERLKGVDSTLKIQPAELGDSAMYLCASSLRGAGEKLFFGSGTQLSVL.

This rearrangement joins TRBV4-1 to TRBJ1-3, with D tentatively TRBD1 (5 bases). Deletions cut 0 bases from V and 2 bases from J, with 14 bases between. Germline assignment: CDR1 MGHRA and CDR2 YSYEKL. CDR3 length: 17 residues. CDR3 in amino acids: CASSQDSEGTPGNTIYF. DNA of the CDR3: TGCGCCAGCAGCCAAGATTCAGAGGGGACTCCTGGAAACACCATATATTTT.

The chain has TRBV29-1 and TRBJ2-5, with 9 bases fitting TRBD2. CDR1 and CDR2 (germline): SQVTM, ANQGSEA. With 2 bases clipped from V and 5 bases from J, the junction kept 3 bases outside the gene matches. The CDR3 covers 13 residues. The CDR3 sequence: CSVERAGGETQYF. The CDR3 DNA is TGCAGCGTTGAAAGGGCGGGAGGGGAGACCCAGTACTTC. Variable domain in full (rest from reference TRBV29-1 and TRBJ2-5): SAVISQKPSRDICQRGTSLTIQCQVDSQVTMMFWYRQQPGQSLTLIATANQGSEATYESGFVIDKFPISRPNLTFSTLTVSNMSPEDSSIYLCSVERAGGETQYFGPGTRLLVL.

V is TRBV4-2 and J is TRBJ2-6; 7 nucleotides line up with TRBD1. Germline loops: CDR1 LGHNA, CDR2 YNFKEQ. CDR3 length: 18 amino acids. J was trimmed by 0 bases and V by 3 bases; bases with no gene match: 8. This CDR3 reads CASSHETGSGSGANVLTF. The CDR3 DNA follows: TGTGCCAGCAGCCACGAGACAGGGTCGGGCTCTGGGGCCAACGTCCTGACTTTC.

This clone was counted once. This sequence joins TRBV6-5 and TRBJ2-3; D gene uncertain. The V gene's germline CDR1 is MNHEY and CDR2 SVGAGI. This CDR3 spans 14 amino acids. V lost 0 bases and J 4 bases, leaving 8 bases between the germline ends. This chain's CDR3 is CASSYSSRSDTQYF. The CDR3 region has the DNA TGTGCCAGCAGTTACTCGAGCCGATCAGATACGCAGTATTTT.

The chain has TRBV27 and TRBJ1-2, with a possible D match to TRBD1 (5 bases). The CDR3 consists of 15 residues. V was pared by 3 bases and J by 8 bases, with 19 bases between. The germline V gene has CDR1 MNHEY and CDR2 SMNVEV (reference sequence). The CDR3 DNA reads TGTGCCAGCAGTTTTGGGGGGGAAGGCCTGGAGGGCTACACCTTC. It codes for CASSFGGEGLEGYTF.

The gene calls are TRBV5-1 and TRBJ2-7; D remains unclear. V was cut by 0 bases and J by 7 bases, with 5 bases left in between. The CDR3 runs to 11 residues. Germline CDR1 is SGHRS and CDR2 is YFSETQ. Here the CDR3 DNA reads TGCGCCAGCAGCTTGGAAAGAGAGCAGTACTTC. Protein product: CASSLEREQYF.

This clone was observed a few times. The genes are TRBV5-6 and TRBJ1-4, with D tentatively TRBD1 (5 bases). Looked up from germline, CDR1 is SGHDT and CDR2 is YYEEEE. V was shortened by 0 bases and J by 10 bases, with 13 bases between the two germline ends. The CDR3 runs 14 residues. The CDR3 region is CASSLGAGIGKLFF. In DNA form, the CDR3 reads TGTGCCAGCAGCTTGGGGGCAGGGATAGGAAAACTGTTTTTT.

The chain employs TRBV5-8 and TRBJ2-1, with TRBD2 matching over 10 bases. The V segment lost 4 bases and the J segment 4 bases; nucleotides outside the gene matches: 5. The CDR3 length is 15 residues. From germline, CDR1 is SGHTS and CDR2 YDEGEE. CDR3 protein: CASSRGLAQYNEQFF. The CDR3 DNA reads TGTGCCAGCAGCCGGGGACTAGCGCAATACAATGAGCAGTTCTTC.

In this sample, this clone turned up once. The chain is built from TRBV28 and TRBJ2-7; TRBD2 matches 9 bases. Germline V gene data show CDR1 as MDHEN and CDR2 as SYDVKM. The trim removed 5 bases at V and 3 bases at J, leaving 14 bases unmatched. This CDR3 comprises 17 residues. The CDR3 sequence: CASSPPRLAGSGYEQYF. For the CDR3, the DNA is TGTGCCAGCAGTCCCCCCCGTCTAGCGGGATCAGGCTACGAGCAGTACTTC. The variable domain in full, with the rest retrieved from reference TRBV28 and TRBJ2-7, is DVKVTQSSRYLVKRTGEKVFLECVQDMDHENMFWYRQDPGLGLRLIYFSYDVKMKEKGDIPEGYSVSREKKERFSLILESASTNQTSMYLCASSPPRLAGSGYEQYFGPGTRLTVT.

J is TRBJ2-1 and V is TRBV28, with D perhaps TRBD1 (6 bases). V was clipped by 0 bases and J by 4 bases, with 10 bases between them. Germline assignment: CDR1 MDHEN and CDR2 SYDVKM. The CDR3 contains 15 residues. The DNA of the CDR3 is TGTGCCAGCAGTTTATGGGGGGCGACTTACAATGAGCAGTTCTTC. It specifies CASSLWGATYNEQFF. Based on the CDR3 plus reference TRBV28 and TRBJ2-1, the full variable domain is DVKVTQSSRYLVKRTGEKVFLECVQDMDHENMFWYRQDPGLGLRLIYFSYDVKMKEKGDIPEGYSVSREKKERFSLILESASTNQTSMYLCASSLWGATYNEQFFGPGTRLTVL.

The J gene is TRBJ1-1, the V gene TRBV19, with 7 bases matching TRBD1. The trim removed 6 bases at V and 0 bases at J, leaving 4 bases unmatched. From germline, CDR1 is LNHDA and CDR2 SQIVND (reference sequence). CDR3 length equals 14 residues. The CDR3 DNA sequence: TGTGCCAGTAGCTGGGGACAGTTGAACACTGAAGCTTTCTTT. Encoded protein: CASSWGQLNTEAFF. The variable domain in full, with the rest retrieved from reference TRBV19 and TRBJ1-1, is DGGITQSPKYLFRKEGQNVTLSCEQNLNHDAMYWYRQDPGQGLRLIYYSQIVNDFQKGDIAEGYSVSREKKESFPLTVTSAQKNPTAFYLCASSWGQLNTEAFFGQGTRLTVV.

This sequence joins TRBV19 and TRBJ1-3; D may be TRBD1 (6 bases). V was trimmed by 7 bases and J by 0 bases, leaving 22 bases between them. Germline V gene data show CDR1 as LNHDA and CDR2 as SQIVND (reference sequence). The CDR3 is made up of 18 amino acids. The CDR3 loop is CASTRRRGPGSSGNTIYF. The CDR3 bases are TGTGCCAGTACCCGCCGCAGGGGACCGGGGAGCTCTGGAAACACCATATATTTT.

This clone was counted a few times. This specimen includes other DNA sequences encoding the same CDR3. This chain connects TRBV7-9 to TRBJ1-1; D is ambiguous. Germline lookup yields CDR1 SEHNR and CDR2 FQNEAQ (reference sequence). V lost 3 bases to trimming and J lost 2 bases, with 10 bases between them. The CDR3 is made up of 14 amino acids. The chain's CDR3 is CASSFQGRNTEAFF. The CDR3 bases are TGTGCCAGCAGCTTCCAAGGGAGAAACACTGAAGCTTTCTTT.

The sample holds a few counts of this clone. This CDR3 reads CASSLFSSGTRATQYF. DNA of the CDR3: TGTGCCAGCAGTTTATTTTCTAGCGGGACACGAGCGACCCAGTACTTC. The J gene is TRBJ2-5, the V gene TRBV27; 9 nucleotides match TRBD2. The CDR3 sequence is 16 residues long. After removal of 1 base from V and 7 bases from J, the junction contained 10 bases not matched to a gene. Germline CDR1 MNHEY, CDR2 SMNVEV (reference sequence).

Written as DNA, the CDR3 is TGTGCCAGCAGCGCAGACCGGGACGGTGGATACGAGCAGTACTTC. This translates into CASSADRDGGYEQYF. The V and J genes are TRBV7-9 and TRBJ2-7; possibly TRBD1 or TRBD2 for D (5 bases each). Germline V gene lookup returns CDR1 SEHNR and CDR2 FQNEAQ (reference sequence). This CDR3 region has 15 residues. V lost 5 bases to trimming and J lost 4 bases, with 18 bases between them.